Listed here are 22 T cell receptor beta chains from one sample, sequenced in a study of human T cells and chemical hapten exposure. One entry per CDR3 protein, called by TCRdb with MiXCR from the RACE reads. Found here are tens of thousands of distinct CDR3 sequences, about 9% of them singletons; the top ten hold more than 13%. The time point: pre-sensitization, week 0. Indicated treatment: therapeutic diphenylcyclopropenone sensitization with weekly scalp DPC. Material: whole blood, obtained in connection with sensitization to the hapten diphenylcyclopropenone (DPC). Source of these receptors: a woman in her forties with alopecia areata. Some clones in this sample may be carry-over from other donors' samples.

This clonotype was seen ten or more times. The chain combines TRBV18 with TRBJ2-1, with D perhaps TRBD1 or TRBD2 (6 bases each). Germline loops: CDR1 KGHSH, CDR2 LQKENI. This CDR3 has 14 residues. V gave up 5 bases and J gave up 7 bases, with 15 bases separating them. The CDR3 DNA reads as TGTGCCAGCTCAAGTGAGAGGGGGGTGAATGAGCAGTTCTTC. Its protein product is CASSSERGVNEQFF.

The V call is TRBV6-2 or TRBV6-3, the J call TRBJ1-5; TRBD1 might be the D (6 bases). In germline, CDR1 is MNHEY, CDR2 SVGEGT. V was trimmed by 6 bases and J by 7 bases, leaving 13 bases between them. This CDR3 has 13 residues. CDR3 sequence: CASRQQGDQPQHF. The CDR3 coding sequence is TGTGCCAGCAGACAACAGGGAGACCAGCCCCAGCATTTT.

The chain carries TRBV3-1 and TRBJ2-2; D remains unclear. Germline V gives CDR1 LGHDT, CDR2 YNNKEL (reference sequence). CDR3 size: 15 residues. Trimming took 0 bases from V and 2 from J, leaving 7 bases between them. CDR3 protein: CASSQDGYNTGELFF. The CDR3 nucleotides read TGTGCCAGCAGCCAAGATGGCTACAACACCGGGGAGCTGTTTTTT.

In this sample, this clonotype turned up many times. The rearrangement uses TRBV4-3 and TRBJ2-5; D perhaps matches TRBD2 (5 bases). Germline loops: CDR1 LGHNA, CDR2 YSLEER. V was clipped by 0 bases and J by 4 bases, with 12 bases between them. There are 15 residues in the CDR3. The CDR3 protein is CASSQDLVLGETQYF. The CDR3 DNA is TGCGCCAGCAGCCAAGATTTGGTACTAGGAGAGACCCAGTACTTC.

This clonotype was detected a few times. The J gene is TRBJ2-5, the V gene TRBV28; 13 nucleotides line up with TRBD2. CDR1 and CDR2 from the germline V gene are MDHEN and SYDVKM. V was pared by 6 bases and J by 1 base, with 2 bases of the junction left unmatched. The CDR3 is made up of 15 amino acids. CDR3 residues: CASRTSGGAQETQYF. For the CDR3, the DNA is TGTGCCAGCAGAACTAGCGGGGGGGCCCAAGAGACCCAGTACTTC.

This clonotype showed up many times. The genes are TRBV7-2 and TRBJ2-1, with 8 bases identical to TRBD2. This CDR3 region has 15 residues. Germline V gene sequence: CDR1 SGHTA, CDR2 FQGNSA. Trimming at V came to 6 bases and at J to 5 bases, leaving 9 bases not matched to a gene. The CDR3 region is CASRASGGGHNEQFF. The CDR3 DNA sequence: TGTGCCAGCAGGGCCTCCGGGGGGGGTCACAATGAGCAGTTCTTC.

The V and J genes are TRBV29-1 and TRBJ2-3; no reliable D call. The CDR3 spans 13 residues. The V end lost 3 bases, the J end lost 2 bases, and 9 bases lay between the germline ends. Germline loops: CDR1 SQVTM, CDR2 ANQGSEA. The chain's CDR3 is CSVDGVTTDTQYF. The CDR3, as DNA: TGCAGCGTTGATGGGGTAACCACAGATACGCAGTATTTT.

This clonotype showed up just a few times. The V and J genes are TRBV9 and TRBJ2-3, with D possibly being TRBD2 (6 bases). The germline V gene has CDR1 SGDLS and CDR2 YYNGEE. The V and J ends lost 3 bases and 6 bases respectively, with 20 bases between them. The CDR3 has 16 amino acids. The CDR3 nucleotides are TGTGCCAGCAGCGCGAGCGGGCAGGAGGACCCGGATACGCAGTATTTT. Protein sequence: CASSASGQEDPDTQYF. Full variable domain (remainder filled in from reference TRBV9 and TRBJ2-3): DSGVTQTPKHLITATGQRVTLRCSPRSGDLSVYWYQQSLDQGLQFLIQYYNGEERAKGNILERFSAQQFPDLHSELNLSSLELGDSALYFCASSASGQEDPDTQYFGPGTRLTVL.

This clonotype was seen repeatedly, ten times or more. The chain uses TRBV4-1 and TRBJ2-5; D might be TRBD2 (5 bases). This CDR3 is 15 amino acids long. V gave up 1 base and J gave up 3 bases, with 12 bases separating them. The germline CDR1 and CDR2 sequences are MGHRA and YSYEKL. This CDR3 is CASSQVGLAKETQYF. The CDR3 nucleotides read TGCGCCAGCAGCCAAGTTGGTCTAGCCAAAGAGACCCAGTACTTC.

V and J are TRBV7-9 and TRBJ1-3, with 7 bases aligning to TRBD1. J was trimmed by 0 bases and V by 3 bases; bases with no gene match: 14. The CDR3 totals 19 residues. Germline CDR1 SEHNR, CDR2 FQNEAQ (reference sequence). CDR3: CASSFRGIGTAGSGNTIYF. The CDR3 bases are TGTGCCAGCAGCTTTCGCGGCATCGGGACAGCCGGCTCTGGAAACACCATATATTTT.

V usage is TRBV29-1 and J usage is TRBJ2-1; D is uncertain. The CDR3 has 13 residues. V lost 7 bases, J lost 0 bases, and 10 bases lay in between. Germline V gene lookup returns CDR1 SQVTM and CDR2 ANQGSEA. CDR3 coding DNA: TGCAGCGGCAGCATGAGCTCCTACAATGAGCAGTTCTTC. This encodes CSGSMSSYNEQFF.

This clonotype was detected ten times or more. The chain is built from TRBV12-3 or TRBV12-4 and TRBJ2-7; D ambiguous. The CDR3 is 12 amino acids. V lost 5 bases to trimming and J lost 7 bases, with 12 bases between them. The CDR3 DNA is TGTGCCAGCAGTCCGAATCTGAAAGAGCAGTACTTC. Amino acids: CASSPNLKEQYF.

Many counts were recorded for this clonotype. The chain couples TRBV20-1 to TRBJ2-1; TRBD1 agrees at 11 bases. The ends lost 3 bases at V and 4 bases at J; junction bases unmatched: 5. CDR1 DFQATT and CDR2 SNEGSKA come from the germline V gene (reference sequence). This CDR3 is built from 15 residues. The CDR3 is CSARAGTGGYNEQFF. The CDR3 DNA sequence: TGCAGTGCTAGGGCCGGGACAGGGGGATACAATGAGCAGTTCTTC.

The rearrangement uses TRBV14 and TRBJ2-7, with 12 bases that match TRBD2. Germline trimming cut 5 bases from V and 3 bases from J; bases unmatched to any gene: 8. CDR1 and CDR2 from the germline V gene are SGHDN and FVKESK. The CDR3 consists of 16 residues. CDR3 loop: CASSSQLAGGFYEQYF. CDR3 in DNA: TGTGCCAGCAGCTCCCAACTAGCGGGGGGCTTCTACGAGCAGTACTTC.

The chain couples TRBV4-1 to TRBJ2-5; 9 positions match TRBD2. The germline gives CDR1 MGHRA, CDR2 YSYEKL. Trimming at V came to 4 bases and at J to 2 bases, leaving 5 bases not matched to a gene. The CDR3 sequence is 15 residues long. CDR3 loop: CASSRTTSGQETQYF. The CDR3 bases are TGCGCCAGCAGCCGAACGACTAGCGGACAAGAGACCCAGTACTTC.

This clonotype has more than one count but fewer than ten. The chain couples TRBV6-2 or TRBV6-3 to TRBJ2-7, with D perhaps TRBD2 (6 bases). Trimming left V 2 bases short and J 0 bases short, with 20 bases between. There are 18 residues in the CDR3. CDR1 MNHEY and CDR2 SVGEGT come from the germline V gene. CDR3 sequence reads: CASSYPGGSGKSSYEQYF. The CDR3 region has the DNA TGTGCCAGCAGTTACCCCGGAGGTAGCGGAAAGAGCTCCTACGAGCAGTACTTC.

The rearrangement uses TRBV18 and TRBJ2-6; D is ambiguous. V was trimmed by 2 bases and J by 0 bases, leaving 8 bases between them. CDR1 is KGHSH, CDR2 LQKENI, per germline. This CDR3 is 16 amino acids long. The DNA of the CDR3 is TGTGCCAGCTCACCATTTTTGAACTCTGGGGCCAACGTCCTGACTTTC. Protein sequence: CASSPFLNSGANVLTF. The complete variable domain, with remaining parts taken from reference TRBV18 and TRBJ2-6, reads NAGVMQNPRHLVRRRGQEARLRCSPMKGHSHVYWYRQLPEEGLKFMVYLQKENIIDESGMPKERFSAEFPKEGPSILRIQQVVRGDSAAYFCASSPFLNSGANVLTFGAGSRLTVL.

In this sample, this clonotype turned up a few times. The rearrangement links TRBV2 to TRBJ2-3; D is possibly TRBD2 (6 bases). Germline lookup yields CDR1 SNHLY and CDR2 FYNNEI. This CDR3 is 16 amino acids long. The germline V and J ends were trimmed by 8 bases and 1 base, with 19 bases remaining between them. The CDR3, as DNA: TGTGCCAGCTTCGGCCCGACTAGTGTGGGCACAGATACGCAGTATTTT. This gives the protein CASFGPTSVGTDTQYF. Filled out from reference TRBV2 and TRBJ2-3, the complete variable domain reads EPEVTQTPSHQVTQMGQEVILRCVPISNHLYFYWYRQILGQKVEFLVSFYNNEISEKSEIFDDQFSVERPDGSNFTLKIRSTKLEDSAMYFCASFGPTSVGTDTQYFGPGTRLTVL.

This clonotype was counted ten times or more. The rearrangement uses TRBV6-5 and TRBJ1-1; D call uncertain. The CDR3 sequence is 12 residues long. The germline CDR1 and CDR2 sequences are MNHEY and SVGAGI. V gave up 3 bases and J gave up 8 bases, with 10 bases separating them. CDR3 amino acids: CASSYRGGEAFF. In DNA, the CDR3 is TGTGCCAGCAGTTATCGAGGAGGGGAAGCTTTCTTT.

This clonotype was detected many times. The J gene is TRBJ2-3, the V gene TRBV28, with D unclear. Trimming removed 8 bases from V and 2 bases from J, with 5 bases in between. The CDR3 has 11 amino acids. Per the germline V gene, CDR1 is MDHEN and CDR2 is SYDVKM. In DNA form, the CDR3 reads TGTGCCAGCGGGTCCACAGATACGCAGTATTTT. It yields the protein CASGSTDTQYF.

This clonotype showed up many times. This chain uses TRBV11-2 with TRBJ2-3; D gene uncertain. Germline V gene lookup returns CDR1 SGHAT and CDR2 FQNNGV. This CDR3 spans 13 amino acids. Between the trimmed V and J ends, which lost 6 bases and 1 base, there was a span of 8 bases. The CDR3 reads CASRESGTDTQYF. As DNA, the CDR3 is TGTGCCAGCAGAGAGAGCGGCACAGATACGCAGTATTTT.

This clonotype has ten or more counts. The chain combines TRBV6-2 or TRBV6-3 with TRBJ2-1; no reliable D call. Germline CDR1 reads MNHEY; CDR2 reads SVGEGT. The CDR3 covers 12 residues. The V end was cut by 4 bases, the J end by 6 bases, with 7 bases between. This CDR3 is CASSLATNEQFF. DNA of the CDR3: TGTGCCAGCAGTTTGGCGACCAATGAGCAGTTCTTC.